This T cell receptor (beta chain) was recorded in a study of cytomegalovirus exposure and HLA in healthy donors. Study-wide points: Reports showed the classifier diagnosing cytomegalovirus status with high specificity and sensitivity.

There are 15 residues in the CDR3. The germline gives CDR1 SGHRS, CDR2 YFSETQ. With V trimmed by 4 bases and J by 10 bases, 13 bases remained unmatched. A remark on this clone: Its antigen is unidentified.

Method: immunoSEQ multiplex PCR; TCRdb's copy keeps in-frame clones and lacks some. The sample records 140,000 or so clones, about 87% being singletons. This rearrangement joins TRBV5-1 to TRBJ2-3; 9 bases agree with TRBD2. What was sequenced was PBMCs. The TCR was taken from a woman in her 30s in good health and CMV-seropositive. CDR3 loop: CASSLNPSGGGAQYF. CDR3 sequence (DNA): TGCGCCAGCAGCCTAAACCCCTCTGGCGGGGGGGCGCAGTATTTT.